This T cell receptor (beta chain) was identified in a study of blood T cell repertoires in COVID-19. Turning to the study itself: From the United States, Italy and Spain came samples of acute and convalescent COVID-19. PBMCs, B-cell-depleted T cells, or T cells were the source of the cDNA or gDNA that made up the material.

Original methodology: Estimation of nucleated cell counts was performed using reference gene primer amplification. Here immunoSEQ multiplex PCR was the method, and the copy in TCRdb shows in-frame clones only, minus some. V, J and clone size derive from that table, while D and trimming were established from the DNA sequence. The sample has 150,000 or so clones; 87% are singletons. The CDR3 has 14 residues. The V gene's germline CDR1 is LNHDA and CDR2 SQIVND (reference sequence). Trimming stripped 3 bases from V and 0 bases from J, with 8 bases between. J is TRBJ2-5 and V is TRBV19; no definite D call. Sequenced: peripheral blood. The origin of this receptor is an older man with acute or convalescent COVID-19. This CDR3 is CASSIAVYQETQYF. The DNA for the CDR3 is TGTGCCAGTAGTATTGCGGTGTACCAAGAGACCCAGTACTTC.